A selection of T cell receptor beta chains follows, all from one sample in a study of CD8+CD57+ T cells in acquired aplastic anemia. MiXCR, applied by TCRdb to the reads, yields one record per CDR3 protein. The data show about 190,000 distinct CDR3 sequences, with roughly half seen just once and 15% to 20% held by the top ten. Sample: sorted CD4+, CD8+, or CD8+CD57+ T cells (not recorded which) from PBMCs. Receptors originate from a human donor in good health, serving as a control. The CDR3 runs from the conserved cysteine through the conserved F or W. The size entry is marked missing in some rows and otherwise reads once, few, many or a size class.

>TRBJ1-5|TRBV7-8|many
CASTKDRDYSNQPQHF
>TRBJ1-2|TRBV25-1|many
CASSDPISNYGYTF
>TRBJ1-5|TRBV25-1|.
CASSDGTGLDQPQHF
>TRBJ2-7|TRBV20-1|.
CSASIPPDEQYF
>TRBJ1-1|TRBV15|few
CVTSRGQGGTEAFF
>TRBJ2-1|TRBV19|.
CASMERGRYNEQFF
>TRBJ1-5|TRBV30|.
CAWSEKGTINQPQHF
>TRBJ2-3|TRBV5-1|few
CASSQDPTGSGDTQYF
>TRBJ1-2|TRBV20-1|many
CSARASYGYTF
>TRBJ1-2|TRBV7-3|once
CASSPTMATGGNYGYTF
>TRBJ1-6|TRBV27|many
CASSPGRGRTPLHF
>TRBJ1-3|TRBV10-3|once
CAISEGDSGNTIYF
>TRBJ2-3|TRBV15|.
CATSRATSGWDTQYF
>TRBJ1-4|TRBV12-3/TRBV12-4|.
CASSWAGVEKLFF
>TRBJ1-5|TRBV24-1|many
CATSDPNQPQHF
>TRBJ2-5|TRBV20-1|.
CSACPAGEETQYF
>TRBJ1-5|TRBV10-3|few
CASSEKRASYSNQPQHF
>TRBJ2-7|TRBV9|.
CASSVAGSEQYF
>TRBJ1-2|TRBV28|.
CASSLLTGVNYGYTF
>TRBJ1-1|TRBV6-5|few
CASSWGLLNTEAFF
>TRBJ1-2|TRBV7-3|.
CASSLAVGGYGYTF
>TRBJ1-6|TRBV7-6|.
CASSLGETQYFGPDSPLHF
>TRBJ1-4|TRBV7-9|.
CASSLDRVLIEKLFF
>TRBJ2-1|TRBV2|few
CASSEPSANEQFF
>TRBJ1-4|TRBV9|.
CASSSGAVETNEKLFF
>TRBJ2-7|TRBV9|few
CASSGGGQGAPYEQYF
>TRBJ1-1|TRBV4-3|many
CASSQAGPVMNTEAFF
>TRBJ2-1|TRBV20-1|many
CSAKGGGYNEQFF
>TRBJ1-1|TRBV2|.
CASLIDRGWDTEAFF
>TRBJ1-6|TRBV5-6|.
CASSFPRNRSSYNSPLHF
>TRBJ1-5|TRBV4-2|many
CASSQDRLDSPQHF
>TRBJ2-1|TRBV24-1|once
CATSALLAGDNEQFF
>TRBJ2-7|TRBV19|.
CASSSGYAPYEQYF
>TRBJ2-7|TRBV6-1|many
CASSEAGGQQYF
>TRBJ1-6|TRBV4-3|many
CASSQETGTSSYNSPLHF
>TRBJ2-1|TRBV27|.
CASSSVPGLAGHEQFF
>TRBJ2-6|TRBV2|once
CAGSPGGDKVLTF
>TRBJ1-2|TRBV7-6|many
CASSPITLGDGYTF
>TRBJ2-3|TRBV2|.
CASSRETGPGGDTQYF
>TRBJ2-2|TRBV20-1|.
CSARDLVGGTNTGELFF
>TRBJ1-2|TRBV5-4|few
CASSLVGQSSLNYGYTF
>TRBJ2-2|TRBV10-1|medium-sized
CASTTNTGELFF
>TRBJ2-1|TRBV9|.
CASGRGGGGPGEQFF
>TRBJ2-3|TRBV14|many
CASSQAGGGRTDTQYF
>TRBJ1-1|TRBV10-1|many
CASSESRQGTEAFF
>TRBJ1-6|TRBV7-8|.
CASSLSGRVDSPLHF
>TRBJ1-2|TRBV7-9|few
CASSLGGLKTGPYGYTF
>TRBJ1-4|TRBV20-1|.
CSARIHRATGRRNEKLFF
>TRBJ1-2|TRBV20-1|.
CSARDLRALYGYTF
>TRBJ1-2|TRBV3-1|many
CASTPGGPYGYTF
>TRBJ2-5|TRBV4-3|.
CASSQGSGGVETQYF
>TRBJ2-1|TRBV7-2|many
CASSLAAGGSYNEQFF
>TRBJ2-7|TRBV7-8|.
CASSPEPSYEQYF
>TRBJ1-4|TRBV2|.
CASREGQGNEKLFF
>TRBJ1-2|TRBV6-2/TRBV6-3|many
CASSFGTGLTYGYTF
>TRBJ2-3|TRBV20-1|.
CSARYSRGTTDTQYF
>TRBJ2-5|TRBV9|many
CASSPQGIQETQYF
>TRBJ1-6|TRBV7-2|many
CASSLEVGWSPLHF
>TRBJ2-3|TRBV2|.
CASRRQGDPDTQYF
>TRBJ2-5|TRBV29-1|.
CSGGGAETQYF